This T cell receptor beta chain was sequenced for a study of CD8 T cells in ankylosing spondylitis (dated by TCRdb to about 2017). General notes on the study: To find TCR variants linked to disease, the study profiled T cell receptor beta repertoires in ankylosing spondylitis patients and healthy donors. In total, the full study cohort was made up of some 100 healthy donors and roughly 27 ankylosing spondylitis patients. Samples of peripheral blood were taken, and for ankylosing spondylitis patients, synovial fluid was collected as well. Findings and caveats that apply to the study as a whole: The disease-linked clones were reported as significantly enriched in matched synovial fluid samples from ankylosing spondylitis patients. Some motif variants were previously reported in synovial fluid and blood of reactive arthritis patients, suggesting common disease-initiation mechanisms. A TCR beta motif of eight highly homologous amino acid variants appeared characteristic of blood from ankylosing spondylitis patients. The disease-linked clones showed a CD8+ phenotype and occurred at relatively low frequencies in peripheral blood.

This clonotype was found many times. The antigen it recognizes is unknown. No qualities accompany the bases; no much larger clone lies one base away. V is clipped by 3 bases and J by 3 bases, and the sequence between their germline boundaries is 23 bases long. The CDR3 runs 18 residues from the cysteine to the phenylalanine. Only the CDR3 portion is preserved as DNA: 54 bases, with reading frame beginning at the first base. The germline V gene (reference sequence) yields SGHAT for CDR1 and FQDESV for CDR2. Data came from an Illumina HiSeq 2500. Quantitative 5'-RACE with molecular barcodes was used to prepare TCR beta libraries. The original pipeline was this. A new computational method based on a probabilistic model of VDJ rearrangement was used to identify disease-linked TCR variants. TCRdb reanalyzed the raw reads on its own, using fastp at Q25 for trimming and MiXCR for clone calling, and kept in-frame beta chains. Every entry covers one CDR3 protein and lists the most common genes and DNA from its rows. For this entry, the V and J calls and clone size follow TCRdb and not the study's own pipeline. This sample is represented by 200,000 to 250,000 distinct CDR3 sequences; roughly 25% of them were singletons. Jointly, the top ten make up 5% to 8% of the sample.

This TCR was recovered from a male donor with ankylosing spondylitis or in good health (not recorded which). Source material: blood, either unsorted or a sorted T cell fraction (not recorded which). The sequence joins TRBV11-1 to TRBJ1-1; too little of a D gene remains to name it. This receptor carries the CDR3 CASSLNRVSRSSDTEAFF. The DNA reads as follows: TGTGCCAGCAGCTTGAACCGGGTCTCTCGTAGTTCCGACACTGAAGCTTTCTTT.